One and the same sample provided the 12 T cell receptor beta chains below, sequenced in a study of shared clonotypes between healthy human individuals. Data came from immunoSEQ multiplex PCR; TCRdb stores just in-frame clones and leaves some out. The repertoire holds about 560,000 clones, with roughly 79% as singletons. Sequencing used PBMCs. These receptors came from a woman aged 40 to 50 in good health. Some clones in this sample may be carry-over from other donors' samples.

CDR3 loop: CASSLLGLAGNEQFF. The DNA for the CDR3 is TGTGCCAGCAGTTTATTAGGACTAGCAGGCAATGAGCAGTTCTTC. The chain recombines TRBV27 with TRBJ2-1; 8 bases are a match to TRBD2. Germline-derived CDR1 and CDR2 are MNHEY and SMNVEV (reference sequence). After removal of 1 base from V and 6 bases from J, the junction contained 5 bases not matched to a gene. The CDR3 sequence is 15 residues long.

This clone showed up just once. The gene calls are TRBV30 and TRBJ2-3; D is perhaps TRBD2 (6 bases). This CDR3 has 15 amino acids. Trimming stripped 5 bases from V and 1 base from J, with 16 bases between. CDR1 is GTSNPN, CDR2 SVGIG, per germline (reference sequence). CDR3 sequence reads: CAWAPGTSGTDTQYF. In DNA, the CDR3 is TGTGCCTGGGCCCCCGGGACTTCAGGCACAGATACGCAGTATTTT. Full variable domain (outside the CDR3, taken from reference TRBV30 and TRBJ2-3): SQTIHQWPATLVQPVGSPLSLECTVEGTSNPNLYWYRQAAGRGLQLLFYSVGIGQISSEVPQNLSASRPQDRQFILSSKKLLLSDSGFYLCAWAPGTSGTDTQYFGPGTRLTVL.

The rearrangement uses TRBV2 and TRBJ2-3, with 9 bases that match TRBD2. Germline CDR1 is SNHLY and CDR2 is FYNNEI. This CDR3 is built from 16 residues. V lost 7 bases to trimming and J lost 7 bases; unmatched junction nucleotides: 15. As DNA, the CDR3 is TGTGCCAGCAAATTAGCGGGAGTTGGTCGACAACATACGCAGTATTTT. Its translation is CASKLAGVGRQHTQYF.

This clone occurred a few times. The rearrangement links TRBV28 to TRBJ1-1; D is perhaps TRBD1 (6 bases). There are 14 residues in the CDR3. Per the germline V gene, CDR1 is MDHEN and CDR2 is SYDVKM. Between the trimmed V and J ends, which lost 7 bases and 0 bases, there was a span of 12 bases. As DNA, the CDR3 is TGTGCCAGCACCCTGGGACATATGAACACTGAAGCTTTCTTT. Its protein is CASTLGHMNTEAFF.

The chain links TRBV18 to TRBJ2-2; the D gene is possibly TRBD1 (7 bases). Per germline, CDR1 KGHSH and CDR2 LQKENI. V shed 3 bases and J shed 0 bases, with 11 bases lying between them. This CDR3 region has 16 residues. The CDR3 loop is CASSPQGGANTGELFF. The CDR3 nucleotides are TGTGCCAGCTCACCCCAGGGGGGAGCGAACACCGGGGAGCTGTTTTTT.

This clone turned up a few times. The CDR3 spells CAWGAGVGAFF. For the CDR3, the DNA is TGTGCCTGGGGGGCAGGGGTCGGGGCTTTCTTT. This chain connects TRBV30 to TRBJ1-1; perhaps TRBD1 as D (6 bases). Germline V gene data show CDR1 as GTSNPN and CDR2 as SVGIG (reference sequence). The CDR3 contains 11 residues. V was clipped by 5 bases and J by 11 bases, with 15 bases between them.

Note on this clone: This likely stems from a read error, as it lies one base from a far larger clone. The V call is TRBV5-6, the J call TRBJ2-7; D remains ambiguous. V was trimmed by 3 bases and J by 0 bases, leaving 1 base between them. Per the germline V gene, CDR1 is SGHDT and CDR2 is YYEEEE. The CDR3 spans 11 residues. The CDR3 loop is CASSYSYEQYF. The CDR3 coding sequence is TGTGCCAGCAGCTACTCCTACGAGCAGTACTTC.

The CDR3 is CASSLRTDSNQPQHF. The CDR3 DNA reads as TGTGCCAGCAGCCTAAGGACGGATAGCAATCAGCCCCAGCATTTT. The chain uses TRBV11-2 and TRBJ1-5; D remains unclear. The CDR3 extends over 15 amino acids. Looked up from germline, CDR1 is SGHAT and CDR2 is FQNNGV. Trimming removed 5 bases at V and 0 bases at J, with 11 bases between.

In nucleotides, the CDR3 is TGTGCCTGGAGTGTACCTGCCGGGACTAATGAAAAACTGTTTTTT. Translated: CAWSVPAGTNEKLFF. The rearrangement uses TRBV30 and TRBJ1-4; D unclear. This CDR3 has 15 residues. Germline CDR1 reads GTSNPN; CDR2 reads SVGIG (reference sequence). V was shortened by 0 bases and J by 2 bases, with 10 bases between the two germline ends.

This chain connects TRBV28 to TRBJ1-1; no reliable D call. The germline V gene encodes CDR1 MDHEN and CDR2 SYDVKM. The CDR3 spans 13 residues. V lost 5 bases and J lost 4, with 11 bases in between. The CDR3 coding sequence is TGTGCCAGCAGTCCCGCCGGCGCCACTGAAGCTTTCTTT. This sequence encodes CASSPAGATEAFF.

The CDR3 DNA reads as TGTGCCAGCAGCTTAATGGGAGTCGGAGATACGCAGTATTTT. This gives the protein CASSLMGVGDTQYF. The genes are TRBV7-9 and TRBJ2-3, with D possibly TRBD2 on 5 matching bases. With 2 bases removed from V and 5 bases from J, the gap between germline ends came to 11 bases. Germline V gene sequence: CDR1 SEHNR, CDR2 FQNEAQ (reference sequence). The length of the CDR3 is 14 residues.

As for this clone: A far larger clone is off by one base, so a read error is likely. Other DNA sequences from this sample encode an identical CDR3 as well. In DNA, the CDR3 is TGTGCCAGCAGTGAAGGACTAGCGGGGTCCTACGAGCAGTACTTC. Translated: CASSEGLAGSYEQYF. V is TRBV6-1 and J is TRBJ2-7; 11 positions match TRBD2. V lost 1 base to trimming and J lost 1 base; unmatched junction nucleotides: 0. The CDR3 contains 15 residues. Germline values: CDR1 MNHNS, CDR2 SASEGT.